This TCR beta chain is drawn from a study of OX40 agonist ivuxolimab in advanced cancers. Whole-study findings and limits: Both blood CD4+ and CD8+ T cells showed clonal growth by week 6 at 0.1 to 3.0 mg/kg. Certain nonresponders additionally had low normalized T-cell clonal expansion.

Germline CDR1 reads LNHDA; CDR2 reads SQIVND (reference sequence). This CDR3 comprises 14 residues. V trimming: 6 bases; J trimming: 3 bases; junction bases outside the gene matches: 4. Profiled with immunoSEQ multiplex PCR; TCRdb holds only in-frame clones, not every one. Seen here are 70,000 to 95,000 clones, 94% observed once, and the top ten hold roughly 21%. Remarks on this clone: What it recognizes is unknown.

The sequence was collected from an adult with an advanced solid tumor such as melanoma, head and neck, liver or kidney cancer. Sequenced here: CD4+ or CD8+ T cells sorted from blood, sampled in a trial of the OX40 agonist ivuxolimab. The chain couples TRBV19 to TRBJ1-1; TRBD1 aligns across 10 bases. The CDR3 DNA reads as TGTGCCAGTAGGGGACAGGGGTCACACACTGAAGCTTTCTTT. Translated, it gives CASRGQGSHTEAFF.